What follows is one TCR beta chain and its context. As yet, its antigen is unknown. This sample is part of a study of T-cell reconstitution after alpha-beta-depleted transplantation in children. Study results and caveats: Surviving recipient T cells and thymic progenitors produced the high day-60 TCRbeta diversity seen in some patients. Several hundred expanded graft clones reportedly were the source of alpha-beta T cells about two months after transplant. After one year, T-cell counts and TCRbeta diversity mostly came from new T cells.

Unique molecular identifiers were used to barcode this TCRbeta library. TCRdb passed the PCR reads through MiXCR, listing each CDR3 protein once. The repertoire holds about 980,000 distinct CDR3 sequences, less than 30% seen once, with 25% to 35% in the top ten. V lost 0 bases and J 7 bases, leaving 6 bases between the germline ends. Germline lookup yields CDR1 SGHDT and CDR2 YYEEEE. CDR3 length: 12 amino acids. This TCR was recovered from a boy in the first two years of life who had a stem cell transplant for SCID, so the T cells may come from the graft donor. The chain couples TRBV5-6 to TRBJ2-3; D uncertain. The sequences come from PBMCs, mostly from graft donor cells, collected 360 days after TCRalphabeta/CD19-depleted stem cell transplant. The CDR3 sequence is CASSLGVYTQYF. CDR3 nucleotide sequence: TGTGCCAGCAGCTTGGGGGTTTATACGCAGTATTTT. The full variable domain, in which reference TRBV5-6 and TRBJ2-3 provide the parts outside the CDR3, is DAGVTQSPTHLIKTRGQQVTLRCSPKSGHDTVSWYQQALGQGPQFIFQYYEEEERQRGNFPDRFSGHQFPNYSSELNVNALLLGDSALYLCASSLGVYTQYFGPGTRLTVL.